This T cell receptor (beta chain) was obtained from a study of T cell repertoires in cytomegalovirus infection. Study-wide points: Within the response measured ex vivo, HLA-C-restricted CMV-specific TCR beta clonotypes were dominant. The cumulative frequency of public TCR beta families distinguished individuals who carried CMV together with the relevant HLA.

The V and J ends lost 6 bases and 9 bases, in that order; junction bases with no gene match: 11. The CDR3 has 16 residues. The germline CDR1 and CDR2 sequences are MNHEY and SVGAGI. Each CDR3 protein is one row after TCRdb ran MiXCR on the reads. The table has 650,000 to 900,000 distinct CDR3 sequences, just under 30% seen once. On this clonotype itself: Its cognate antigen is unknown.

The J gene is TRBJ2-1, the V gene TRBV6-5, with 13 bases matching TRBD2. The clonotype was recovered from a human donor in good health (CMV status not recorded). Some clones in this sample may be carry-over from other donors' samples. Sequences were derived from cultured CD8+ T cells from PBMCs, sampled from culture after CMV antigen stimulation. The CDR3 loop reads CASSRILAGGLAEQFF. CDR3 in DNA: TGTGCCAGCAGCCGAATACTAGCGGGGGGGCTCGCTGAGCAGTTCTTC.